The present T cell receptor (beta chain) was sequenced within a study of T cells after yellow fever vaccination. For the study at large: Preparation of fractions with low cell numbers was performed using SMART-Seq v4 Ultra Low Input. Findings and limits, study-wide: Detected again after the booster were most primary-vaccination clones, at 96% CD4 and 80% to 90% CD8.

TCRdb reprocessed the 5' RACE reads with MiXCR, giving one entry per CDR3 protein. The sample gives about 310,000 distinct CDR3 sequences, approximately 3.8% of which show up once; about a quarter is in the top ten. As to this clonotype: Its antigen remains unknown.

The CDR3 is made up of 12 amino acids. Trimming removed 0 bases from V and 5 bases from J, with 5 bases in between. Per the germline V gene, CDR1 is SGHDT and CDR2 is YYEEEE. This specimen consisted of PBMCs, obtained on the day of the yellow fever booster vaccination. The J gene is TRBJ1-1, the V gene TRBV5-6; D is unresolved. This receptor was taken from a man between 18 and 29 years old who received the YFV17D yellow fever vaccine. This CDR3 reads CASSLVPTEAFF. In nucleotides, the CDR3 is TGTGCCAGCAGCTTGGTTCCGACTGAAGCTTTCTTT.